This TCR beta chain derives from a study of cytomegalovirus exposure and HLA in healthy donors. Findings and caveats of the study: Based on reports, TCR beta sequences accurately predicted HLA-A and HLA-B alleles for most subjects. It was assumed in the presence/absence analyses that sequencing depth was roughly uniform across donors. A later analysis showed TCR association rates differing by HLA locus, peaking at DRB1 and lowest at HLA-C.

PCR involved 60 Vbeta and 13 Jbeta primers. TCRdb's table, derived via immunoSEQ multiplex PCR, lists solely in-frame clones and lacks some. The sample consists of roughly 130,000 clones, around 80% of them appearing once. This clone was seen more than once but under ten times. What it binds is unknown. The CDR3 runs 15 residues. The ends lost 0 bases at V and 11 bases at J; junction bases unmatched: 8. Germline CDR1 and CDR2: SGDLS and YYNGEE. This clonotype was obtained from a male donor in good health and CMV-seropositive. V usage is TRBV9 and J usage is TRBJ2-5; TRBD1 agrees at 12 bases. The sample taken for sequencing was PBMCs. Here the CDR3 reads CASSVGGTGGAEQYF. As DNA, the CDR3 is TGTGCCAGCAGCGTAGGAGGGACAGGGGGCGCTGAGCAGTACTTC.